A selection of T cell receptor beta chains follows, all from one sample in a study of blood T cell repertoires in COVID-19. Generated by immunoSEQ multiplex PCR, the TCRdb table keeps only in-frame clones and is missing some. The top ten clones hold approximately 12% of a sample with 60,000 to 85,000 clones, 80% of them seen once. Source material: peripheral blood. These receptors were obtained from a human donor in a cohort sampled during active COVID-19. The CDR3 runs from the conserved cysteine through the conserved F or W. Each record gives: D gene, clone size, J gene, V gene, CDR3 protein, CDR3 DNA. D genes are given only for firm matches. Clone size is stated in some rows and not others, as once, few, many or a class when expanded.

TRBD1,NA,TRBJ2-5,TRBV5-1,CASSQNTGGQETQYF,TGCGCCAGCAGTCAGAACACAGGGGGCCAGGAGACCCAGTACTTC
TRBD1,NA,TRBJ1-5,TRBV24-1,CATSAAGQGGQPQHF,TGTGCCACCAGTGCCGCAGGACAGGGCGGTCAGCCCCAGCATTTT
NA,few,TRBJ1-3,TRBV7-6,CASSPNRGASSGNTIYF,TGTGCCAGCAGCCCTAATCGGGGGGCAAGCTCTGGAAACACCATATATTTT
TRBD2,NA,TRBJ2-1,TRBV27,CASSPTGTSGGTNNEQFF,TGTGCCAGCAGCCCAACCGGGACTAGCGGAGGGACAAACAATGAGCAGTTCTTC
TRBD1,NA,TRBJ2-5,TRBV18,CASSGNRGLETQYF,TGTGCCAGCTCCGGCAACAGGGGGCTCGAGACCCAGTACTTC
TRBD1,NA,TRBJ1-3,TRBV7-9,CASSAPTGDRNTIYF,TGTGCCAGCAGCGCCCCGACAGGGGATCGAAACACCATATATTTT
NA,NA,TRBJ1-4,TRBV2,CASTRVLNEKLFF,TGTGCCAGCACCCGGGTCCTTAATGAAAAACTGTTTTTT
NA,few,TRBJ1-2,TRBV6-5,CASRADKLYGYTF,TGTGCCAGCAGGGCGGACAAGTTGTATGGCTACACCTTC
TRBD2,NA,TRBJ2-3,TRBV11-3,CASSISGGASVDTQYF,TGTGCCAGCAGCATAAGCGGGGGGGCAAGCGTAGATACGCAGTATTTT
TRBD1,NA,TRBJ1-1,TRBV18,CASSPLDRGTEAFF,TGTGCCAGCTCACCTCTCGACAGGGGCACTGAAGCTTTCTTT